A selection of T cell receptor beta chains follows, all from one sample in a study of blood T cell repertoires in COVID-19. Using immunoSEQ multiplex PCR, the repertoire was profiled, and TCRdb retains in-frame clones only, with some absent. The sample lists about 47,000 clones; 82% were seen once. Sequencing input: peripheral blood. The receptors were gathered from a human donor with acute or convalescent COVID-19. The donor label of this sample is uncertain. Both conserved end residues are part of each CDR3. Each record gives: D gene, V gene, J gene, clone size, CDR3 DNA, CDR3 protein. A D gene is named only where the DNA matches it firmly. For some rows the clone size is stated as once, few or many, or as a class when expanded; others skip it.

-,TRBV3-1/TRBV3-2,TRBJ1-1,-,TGTGCCAGCAGCTCCGTAGGTGGGAGCACTGAAGCTTTCTTT,CASSSVGGSTEAFF
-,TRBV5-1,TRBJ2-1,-,TGCGCCAGCAGGCCAAGCGGAGGGACTTACAATGAGCAGTTCTTC,CASRPSGGTYNEQFF
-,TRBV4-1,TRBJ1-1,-,TGCGCCAGCAGCCAGGCAGACAGGACCAACACTGAAGCTTTCTTT,CASSQADRTNTEAFF
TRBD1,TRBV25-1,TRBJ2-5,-,TGTGCCAGCTCAGCCGGGACAGGGGGCCCAGAGACCCAGTACTTC,CASSAGTGGPETQYF
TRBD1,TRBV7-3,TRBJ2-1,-,TGTGCCAGCAGCCGACAGGGTGTAGGGAATGAGCAGTTCTTC,CASSRQGVGNEQFF
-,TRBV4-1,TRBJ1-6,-,TGCGCCAGCAGCTCTCCCCCGACGGGGGATTCACCCCTCCACTTT,CASSSPPTGDSPLHF
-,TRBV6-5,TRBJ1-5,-,TGTGCCAGCAGTCCGGGCCTGGGAGGCAATCAGCCCCAGCATTTT,CASSPGLGGNQPQHF
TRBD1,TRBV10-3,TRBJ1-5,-,TGTGCCATCGCGCCGGGACAGGGTCTCCATCAGCCCCAGCATTTT,CAIAPGQGLHQPQHF
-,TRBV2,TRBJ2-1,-,TGTGCCAGCAGCCCGCAGGGGAGTGGGAATGAGCAGTTCTTC,CASSPQGSGNEQFF
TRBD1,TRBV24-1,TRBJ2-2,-,TGTGCCACCAGTGATAGGGACAGGGGGAACACCGGGGAGCTGTTTTTT,CATSDRDRGNTGELFF
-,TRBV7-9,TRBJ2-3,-,TGTGCCAGCAGCCGCAGGGTTGAAAAAGATACGCAGTATTTT,CASSRRVEKDTQYF
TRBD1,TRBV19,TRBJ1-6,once,TGTGCCAGTAGTATTGGTGCCGGACAGGGGAGAAATTCACCCCTCCACTTT,CASSIGAGQGRNSPLHF
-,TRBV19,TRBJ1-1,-,TGTGCCAGTAGTTCTCACACTGAAGCTTTCTTT,CASSSHTEAFF
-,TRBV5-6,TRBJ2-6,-,TGTGCCAGCAGCTTAAAGTCAGGGTTCGGTGGGGCCAACGTCCTGACTTTC,CASSLKSGFGGANVLTF
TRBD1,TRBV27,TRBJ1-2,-,TGTGCCAGCAGGGTTTCGGGACAGGGGTCCCAGCGAGCTAACTATGGCTACACCTTC,CASRVSGQGSQRANYGYTF
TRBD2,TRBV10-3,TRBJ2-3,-,TGTGCCATCAGTGAGTCGAGGCTAGCGGGGGGCACGACCACAGATACGCAGTATTTT,CAISESRLAGGTTTDTQYF
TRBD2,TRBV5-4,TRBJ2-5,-,TGTGCCAGCAGCTTGGGTGCGGCTAGCGGAGAGACCCAGTACTTC,CASSLGAASGETQYF
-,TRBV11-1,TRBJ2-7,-,TGTGCCAGCAGCTTGCCTTTGAAACACTACGAGCAGTACTTC,CASSLPLKHYEQYF
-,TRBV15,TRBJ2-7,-,TGTGCCACCAGCAGGGACAGCTACGAGCAGTACTTC,CATSRDSYEQYF
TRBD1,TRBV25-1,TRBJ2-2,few,TGTGCCAGCCACAGGGGCCCCGGGGAGCTGTTTTTT,CASHRGPGELFF
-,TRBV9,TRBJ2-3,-,TGTGCCAGCAGCCCTGGGGCCCTAACTAGCACAGATACGCAGTATTTT,CASSPGALTSTDTQYF
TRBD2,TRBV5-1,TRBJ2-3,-,TGCGCCAGCAGCGCATCGGGGGGGCCGGGCACAGATACGCAGTATTTT,CASSASGGPGTDTQYF
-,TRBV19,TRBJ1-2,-,TGTGCCAGTACGTTGTCACAGGGTAGCGGCTACACCTTC,CASTLSQGSGYTF
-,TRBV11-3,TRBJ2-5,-,TGTGCCAGCAGGGCAGGGTCGCAAGAGACCCAGTACTTC,CASRAGSQETQYF
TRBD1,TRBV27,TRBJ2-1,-,TGTGCCAGCAGCAGACAGGGGGCGCGCAATGAGCAGTTCTTC,CASSRQGARNEQFF
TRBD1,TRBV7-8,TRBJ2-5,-,TGTGCCAGCAGCTTTCTCCACAGGGGCCTTCTGGAGACCCAGTACTTC,CASSFLHRGLLETQYF
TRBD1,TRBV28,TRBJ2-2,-,TGTGCCAGCAGTTCCCGGACAGGGGGCTCCGGGGAGCTGTTTTTT,CASSSRTGGSGELFF
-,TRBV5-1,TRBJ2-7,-,TGCGCCAGCAGCAGCTCGGGTACGTACGAGCAGTACTTC,CASSSSGTYEQYF
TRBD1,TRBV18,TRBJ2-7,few,TGTGCCAGCTCACCTCAGGGACAGGCCTCCTACGAGCAGTACTTC,CASSPQGQASYEQYF
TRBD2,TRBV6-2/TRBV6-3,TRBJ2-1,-,TGTGCCAGCAGCCCCCTCCCTAGCGGGGGGACCAACAATGAGCAGTTCTTC,CASSPLPSGGTNNEQFF
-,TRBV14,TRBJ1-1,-,TGTGCCAGCAGCCCTCAAGCAGAGTCGGGTCGAGCTTTCTTT,CASSPQAESGRAFF
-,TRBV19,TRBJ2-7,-,TGTGCCAGTAGTATGGAGTTTGGATCCTACGAGCAGTACTTC,CASSMEFGSYEQYF